This is a list of T cell receptor beta chains from one sample in a study of identical twins. MiXCR, run by TCRdb on the 5' RACE reads, gives a single entry per CDR3 protein. Of roughly 1.6 million distinct CDR3 sequences listed, around 29% are singletons. The specimen sequenced was cord blood. The receptors shown here come from a newborn girl in good health. The CDR3 runs from the conserved cysteine through the conserved F or W. The order of the fields is D gene, clone size, V gene, J gene, CDR3 DNA, CDR3 protein. D genes are given only for firm matches. Rows give clone size only sometimes, using once, few, many, or a class for an expanded clone.

TRBD2	-	TRBV20-1	TRBJ2-5	TGCAGTGCTAGGGGACTAAACTTCCAAGAGACCCAGTACTTC	CSARGLNFQETQYF
-	-	TRBV9	TRBJ1-2	TGTGCCAGCAGCGTAGCCTGGGGTAACTATGGCTACACCTTC	CASSVAWGNYGYTF
TRBD1	-	TRBV13	TRBJ1-2	TGTGCCAGCAGCTTATTGGAACCGGGACAGGGGTGGTATGGCTACACCTTC	CASSLLEPGQGWYGYTF
-	few	TRBV10-3	TRBJ2-1	TGTGCCATCAGTGACTCGGACAGTAGAAAATACAATGAGCAGTTCTTC	CAISDSDSRKYNEQFF
TRBD1	once	TRBV10-3	TRBJ2-7	TGTGCCATCAGTGAGCCCGGACAGGGGTACAATGAGCAGTACTTC	CAISEPGQGYNEQYF
-	-	TRBV10-3	TRBJ2-7	TGTGCCATCAGTCCACTGGACTACAATGAGCAGTACTTC	CAISPLDYNEQYF
TRBD2	once	TRBV20-1	TRBJ2-6	TGCAGTGCTCCTGGACTAGCGATCTCTGGGGCCAACGTCCTGACTTTC	CSAPGLAISGANVLTF
-	many	TRBV10-3	TRBJ2-1	TGTGCCATCAGTGAGCGTGGATCGCCCGAGCAGTTCTTC	CAISERGSPEQFF
-	few	TRBV11-2	TRBJ1-2	TGTGCCAGCAGCCCTCTCCGGGGCAACTATGGCTACACCTTC	CASSPLRGNYGYTF
-	-	TRBV7-2	TRBJ2-7	TGTGCCAGCAGCTCCCGTGACCCAGCGCGGTACTTC	CASSSRDPARYF
-	-	TRBV20-1	TRBJ2-5	TGCAGTGCTAGAGATGTCCGAACCTCTCAAGAGACCCAGTACTTC	CSARDVRTSQETQYF
-	-	TRBV6-5	TRBJ2-1	TGTGCCAGCAGTGATCGAAGACCTCTGAATGAGCAGTTCTTC	CASSDRRPLNEQFF